This T cell receptor (beta chain) was identified during a study of T cell responses to AZD1222 COVID-19 vaccine. The protocol was immunoSEQ multiplex PCR, while the TCRdb copy is restricted to in-frame clones and leaves out a portion. This sample has approximately 35,000 clones, with 80% to 90% found just once. Unmatched junction bases numbered 5, after V lost 3 bases and J lost 4 bases. Germline-derived CDR1 and CDR2 are SGHRS and YFSETQ. The CDR3 is made up of 15 amino acids. V usage is TRBV5-1 and J usage is TRBJ2-3; 10 positions agree with TRBD1. The clonotype was recovered from an adult who received the AZD1222 COVID-19 vaccine. The sample was peripheral blood, taken 28 days after the second AZD1222 dose. The CDR3 coding sequence is TGCGCCAGCAGCTGGACCGGGACAGGGGCAGATACGCAGTATTTT. This codes for CASSWTGTGADTQYF.